The 25 T cell receptor beta chains listed next were all sequenced from one sample in a study of human T cells and chemical hapten exposure. TCRdb re-analysed the RACE reads in MiXCR, keeping a single row per CDR3 protein. The repertoire holds 82,000 or so distinct CDR3 sequences, with over 10% as singletons. Indicated time point: patch test 3, about 24 weeks after DPC sensitization. Treatment specified: therapeutic diphenylcyclopropenone sensitization with weekly scalp DPC. Sequencing used whole blood, obtained in connection with sensitization to the hapten diphenylcyclopropenone (DPC). These receptors were taken from a woman aged 45-65 years with alopecia areata. Some clones in this sample may be carry-over from other donors' samples.

The chain employs TRBV7-2 and TRBJ2-5, with 8 positions matching TRBD2. V was pared by 4 bases and J by 1 base, with 5 bases of the junction left unmatched. Per the germline V gene, CDR1 is SGHTA and CDR2 is FQGNSA. This CDR3 region has 15 residues. CDR3 residues: CASSSREGPQETQYF. The CDR3 DNA sequence: TGTGCCAGCAGCTCCCGGGAGGGCCCCCAAGAGACCCAGTACTTC.

This clonotype was observed many times. V usage is TRBV3-1 and J usage is TRBJ2-3; D perhaps matches TRBD1 (6 bases). The CDR3 contains 17 residues. CDR1 is LGHDT, CDR2 YNNKEL, per germline (reference sequence). The germline V and J ends were trimmed by 1 base and 0 bases, with 14 bases remaining between them. The CDR3 DNA sequence: TGTGCCAGCAGCCAAGGGGTCACCGGGACAAGCACAGATACGCAGTATTTT. This sequence encodes CASSQGVTGTSTDTQYF.

A single count supports this clonotype. One base away lies a much larger clone, so this may be a sequencing read error. The V and J genes are TRBV5-5 and TRBJ1-1, with TRBD1 identical over 7 bases. Germline CDR1 is SGHKS and CDR2 is YYEKEE (reference sequence). This CDR3 has 14 residues. The CDR3 bases are TGTGTCAGCAGCTTGGACAGGTGGAACACTGAAGCTTTCTTT. Translation gives CVSSLDRWNTEAFF. Full variable domain (remainder filled in from reference TRBV5-5 and TRBJ1-1): DAGVTQSPTHLIKTRGQQVTLRCSPISGHKSVSWYQQVLGQGPQFIFQYYEKEERGRGNFPDRFSARQFPNYSSELNVNALLLGDSALYLCVSSLDRWNTEAFFGQGTRLTVV.

This clonotype was seen at least ten times. This CDR3 reads CAWTAGDLYNEQFF. CDR3 nucleotides: TGTGCCTGGACTGCGGGCGACCTCTACAATGAGCAGTTCTTC. The genes are TRBV30 and TRBJ2-1, with D possibly being TRBD2 (5 bases). The CDR3 length is 14 residues. The germline V gene has CDR1 GTSNPN and CDR2 SVGIG (reference sequence). The germline V and J ends were trimmed by 4 bases and 3 bases, with 13 bases remaining between them.

This clonotype has ten or more counts. The chain employs TRBV7-2 and TRBJ1-4; the D is unclear. V was shortened by 2 bases and J by 8 bases, with 15 bases between the two germline ends. The CDR3 has 15 residues. Looked up from germline, CDR1 is SGHTA and CDR2 is FQGNSA. In DNA form, the CDR3 reads TGTGCCAGCAGCTTAATATCCTTCAGCCCCGAAAAACTGTTTTTT. Residues: CASSLISFSPEKLFF.

At least ten counts were recorded for this clonotype. The chain recombines TRBV3-1 with TRBJ1-6; 9 bases match TRBD1. V lost 4 bases and J lost 3; bases outside the gene matches: 13. The germline CDR1 and CDR2 sequences are LGHDT and YNNKEL (reference sequence). This CDR3 spans 19 amino acids. CDR3 coding DNA: TGTGCCAGCAGCCCGAGTCCCGGGACAGGGATGGGCTATAATTCACCCCTCCACTTT. Translation gives CASSPSPGTGMGYNSPLHF.

This clonotype was counted many times. CDR3 DNA: TGCAGCGTTGAATCCCGGGGAGGAAGGGGTGAGCAGTTCTTC. This sequence encodes CSVESRGGRGEQFF. This rearrangement joins TRBV29-1 to TRBJ2-1; TRBD2 might be the D (6 bases). CDR1 is SQVTM, CDR2 ANQGSEA, per germline. The CDR3 runs 14 residues. The V gene lost 2 bases and the J gene lost 9 bases, with 17 bases spanning the gap.

CDR3 in amino acids: CASKPGLASNEQFF. The DNA for the CDR3 is TGTGCCAGCAAACCGGGACTAGCCAGTAATGAGCAGTTCTTC. J is TRBJ2-1 and V is TRBV6-4; 9 bases are a match to TRBD2. Trimming cost V 7 bases and J 7 bases; bases outside gene matches: 8. The CDR3 spans 14 residues. Germline loops: CDR1 MRHNA, CDR2 SNTAGT.

This clonotype appeared many times. The chain employs TRBV29-1 and TRBJ1-5; D not certain. Trimming removed 7 bases from V and 0 bases from J, with 10 bases in between. CDR1 SQVTM and CDR2 ANQGSEA come from the germline V gene. The CDR3 has 13 amino acids. CDR3 sequence reads: CSAMDGSNQPQHF. Here the CDR3 DNA reads TGCAGCGCCATGGACGGTAGCAATCAGCCCCAGCATTTT.

The V gene is TRBV3-1, the J gene TRBJ2-3, with D possibly TRBD2 on 6 matching bases. Germline loops: CDR1 LGHDT, CDR2 YNNKEL (reference sequence). This CDR3 region has 14 residues. Trimming stripped 6 bases from V and 0 bases from J, with 10 bases between. The CDR3 region has the DNA TGTGCCAGCAGTGGCGGGACTAGCACAGATACGCAGTATTTT. This translates into CASSGGTSTDTQYF.

This clonotype has more than one count but fewer than ten. The chain links TRBV7-2 to TRBJ1-2, with a weak D call TRBD1 (5 bases). Trimming pared 5 bases from V and 4 bases from J, leaving 17 bases between. The CDR3 runs 15 residues. From germline, CDR1 is SGHTA and CDR2 FQGNSA. As DNA, the CDR3 is TGTGCCAGCAGCACCTCGGGACGGAGAAGCTATGGCTACACCTTC. Translated, it gives CASSTSGRRSYGYTF.

This clonotype was counted at least ten times. This chain connects TRBV29-1 to TRBJ2-3, with a tentative D call TRBD1 (6 bases). The V end lost 7 bases, the J end lost 2 bases, and 16 bases lay between the germline ends. Germline CDR1 is SQVTM and CDR2 is ANQGSEA. The CDR3 is made up of 14 amino acids. Here the CDR3 reads CSGKQGITTDTQYF. CDR3 sequence (DNA): TGCAGCGGGAAACAGGGAATTACCACAGATACGCAGTATTTT.

In this sample, this clonotype turned up many times. The V gene is TRBV7-9, the J gene TRBJ2-1; a weak D match, TRBD1 (5 bases). The CDR3 is 13 amino acids. Trimming stripped 8 bases from V and 9 bases from J, with 17 bases between. The germline V gene encodes CDR1 SEHNR and CDR2 FQNEAQ (reference sequence). The DNA for the CDR3 is TGTGCCAGCTGTTGGGGCGACCCAAGTGAGCAGTTCTTC. Translated: CASCWGDPSEQFF.

This clonotype was counted a single time. Being one base from a much bigger clone, this may be a read error. J is TRBJ2-3 and V is TRBV29-1; D not certain. The CDR3 contains 13 residues. Germline V CDR1 and CDR2: SQVTM, ANQGSEA. In DNA form, the CDR3 reads TGCAGCGTTGAAGAGATAGTGGGGAATACGCAGAATTTT. Translation gives CSVEEIVGNTQNF.

The table lists this clonotype with a few counts. CDR3 in DNA: TGTGCCAGCCGGGCCCAGACCTACGAGCAGTACTTC. Translation gives CASRAQTYEQYF. The chain has TRBV6-5 and TRBJ2-7; no definite D call. V was clipped by 8 bases and J by 2 bases, with 10 bases between them. Germline CDR1 reads MNHEY; CDR2 reads SVGAGI. CDR3 length equals 12 residues.

The rearrangement links TRBV7-2 to TRBJ2-5; 9 bases are shared with TRBD2. V lost 5 bases and J lost 2; bases outside the gene matches: 9. The germline CDR1 and CDR2 sequences are SGHTA and FQGNSA. The CDR3 is 16 amino acids. The CDR3: CASSTHLAGAQETQYF. CDR3 in DNA: TGTGCCAGCAGCACTCATTTAGCGGGGGCTCAAGAGACCCAGTACTTC.

This clonotype was seen many times. V usage is TRBV10-3 and J usage is TRBJ2-7, with D maybe TRBD2 (5 bases). Per the germline V gene, CDR1 is ENHRY and CDR2 is SYGVKD. Trimming stripped 3 bases from V and 0 bases from J, with 12 bases between. This CDR3 contains 15 residues. The CDR3 is CAISDRGSNSYEQYF. The DNA for the CDR3 is TGTGCCATCAGTGATAGAGGGAGCAACTCCTACGAGCAGTACTTC.

This clonotype was observed a handful of times. J is TRBJ2-1 and V is TRBV6-5; D may match TRBD1 or TRBD2 (5 bases each). CDR3 length: 16 residues. Trimming stripped 5 bases from V and 0 bases from J, with 14 bases between. CDR1 and CDR2 from the germline V gene are MNHEY and SVGAGI. CDR3 protein: CASSPDGTASYNEQFF. As DNA, the CDR3 is TGTGCCAGCAGTCCTGACGGGACGGCCTCCTACAATGAGCAGTTCTTC.

The chain uses TRBV6-1 and TRBJ2-5, with TRBD2 identical over 8 bases. This CDR3 contains 13 residues. The V segment lost 9 bases and the J segment 5 bases; nucleotides outside the gene matches: 8. Germline CDR1 reads MNHNS; CDR2 reads SASEGT. CDR3 sequence reads: CARSGSLGETQYF. The CDR3 nucleotides read TGTGCCAGAAGCGGGAGCCTGGGTGAGACCCAGTACTTC.

This clonotype was found many times. The chain employs TRBV20-1 and TRBJ1-2; D possibly corresponds to TRBD1 (5 bases). Germline CDR1 is DFQATT and CDR2 is SNEGSKA (reference sequence). The length of the CDR3 is 13 residues. V was trimmed by 5 bases and J by 8 bases, leaving 18 bases between them. The CDR3 is CSASPGGAKGYTF. The DNA for the CDR3 is TGCAGTGCTTCCCCCGGAGGGGCAAAGGGCTACACCTTC.

CDR3 residues: CASSEGQTYNEQFF. As DNA, the CDR3 is TGCGCCAGCAGTGAAGGACAGACCTACAATGAGCAGTTCTTC. This chain connects TRBV10-1 to TRBJ2-1; weak D call: TRBD1 (6 bases). The CDR3 has 14 amino acids. Germline loops: CDR1 WNHNN, CDR2 SYGVQD (reference sequence). V was trimmed by 3 bases and J by 2 bases, leaving 8 bases between them.

For the CDR3, the DNA is TGCAGTGCTAGACCCACAGATACGCAGTATTTT. Amino acids: CSARPTDTQYF. This chain joins TRBV20-1 and TRBJ2-3, with D hard to call. The CDR3 consists of 11 residues. V was shortened by 2 bases and J by 2 bases, with 2 bases between the two germline ends. Germline V gene data show CDR1 as DFQATT and CDR2 as SNEGSKA (reference sequence).

There are many counts of this clonotype. The genes are TRBV10-2 and TRBJ2-7; D remains unclear. The V and J ends lost 3 bases and 1 base respectively, with 13 bases between them. Per the germline V gene, CDR1 is WSHSY and CDR2 is SAAADI. The CDR3 extends over 15 amino acids. The CDR3 reads CASSDIGISSYEQYF. For the CDR3, the DNA is TGCGCCAGCAGTGACATCGGCATCAGTTCCTACGAGCAGTACTTC.

This chain connects TRBV14 to TRBJ2-2, with TRBD1 identical over 8 bases. The CDR3 totals 16 residues. Germline CDR1 and CDR2: SGHDN and FVKESK. The V gene end was trimmed by 4 bases and the J gene end by 3 bases; junction bases not matched to a gene: 7. CDR3 loop: CASSPRTGQYTGELFF. CDR3 nucleotides: TGTGCCAGCAGCCCTCGGACAGGGCAATACACCGGGGAGCTGTTTTTT. Full variable domain (missing parts from reference TRBV14 and TRBJ2-2): EAGVTQFPSHSVIEKGQTVTLRCDPISGHDNLYWYRRVMGKEIKFLLHFVKESKQDESGMPNNRFLAERTGGTYSTLKVQPAELEDSGVYFCASSPRTGQYTGELFFGEGSRLTVL.

This clonotype was recorded a few times. CDR3 in amino acids: CASSWASGGNYEQYF. In DNA, the CDR3 is TGTGCCAGCAGCTGGGCTAGCGGGGGAAACTACGAGCAGTACTTC. This rearrangement joins TRBV5-6 to TRBJ2-7, with 10 nucleotides matching TRBD2. This CDR3 is built from 15 residues. Germline V gene data show CDR1 as SGHDT and CDR2 as YYEEEE. J was trimmed by 3 bases and V by 3 bases; bases with no gene match: 6.